The 4 T cell receptor beta chains in this list originate from one sample, sequenced in a study of regulatory T cells in long-lasting Graves disease. Time point described: persistent/refractory GD, antithyroid drugs over 5 years with positive TRAb. The TCR library was prepared using RNA isolated from PBMCs. Investigators prepared the TCR beta libraries by applying iRepertoire HTBI primers and Arm-PCR of CDR3 regions. MiXCR, applied by TCRdb to the multiplex PCR reads, yields one record per CDR3 protein. The sample has 300,000 or so distinct CDR3 sequences, roughly a fifth seen once; the top ten hold roughly 29%. The starting material was peripheral blood mononuclear cells (PBMCs), obtained when the disease was refractory, from a patient treated with antithyroid drugs. These receptors all come from a female donor with Graves disease.

The chain combines TRBV7-9 with TRBJ1-5; no definite D call. The germline CDR1 and CDR2 sequences are SEHNR and FQNEAQ (reference sequence). V was shortened by 1 base and J by 7 bases, with 8 bases between the two germline ends. CDR3 size: 13 residues. The chain's CDR3 is CASSLDSFQPQHF. The CDR3 nucleotides are TGTGCCAGCAGCTTAGACAGCTTCCAGCCCCAGCATTTT. The full variable domain, with the rest looked up from reference TRBV7-9 and TRBJ1-5, is DTGVSQNPRHKITKRGQNVTFRCDPISEHNRLYWYRQTLGQGPEFLTYFQNEAQLEKSRLLSDRFSAERPKGSFSTLEIQRTEQGDSAMYLCASSLDSFQPQHFGDGTRLSIL.

This chain connects TRBV20-1 to TRBJ2-6; possibly TRBD2 for D (6 bases). Trimming removed 2 bases at V and 0 bases at J, with 11 bases between. Germline loops: CDR1 DFQATT, CDR2 SNEGSKA (reference sequence). The CDR3 consists of 16 residues. CDR3 in DNA: TGCAGTGCTAGATGGATGGGGGGCTCTGGGGCCAACGTCCTGACTTTC. Translated, it gives CSARWMGGSGANVLTF.

The chain is built from TRBV20-1 and TRBJ2-2; a weak D match, TRBD2 (6 bases). V lost 0 bases, J lost 2 bases, and 16 bases lay in between. The germline V gene has CDR1 DFQATT and CDR2 SNEGSKA (reference sequence). There are 17 residues in the CDR3. The CDR3 DNA follows: TGCAGTGCTAGAGATCGATTTGGGACTCAAAACACCGGGGAGCTGTTTTTT. Protein: CSARDRFGTQNTGELFF.

This clonotype was found a few times. The V call is TRBV6-5, the J call TRBJ2-7; D gene uncertain. This CDR3 has 14 amino acids. The V gene's germline CDR1 is MNHEY and CDR2 SVGAGI. Trimming took off 2 bases at V and 2 bases at J, with 10 bases between the two ends. CDR3 DNA sequence: TGTGCCAGCAGTTACCTGCGGAACACCTACGAGCAGTACTTC. Translating it yields CASSYLRNTYEQYF.